The 29 T cell receptor beta chains presented below share a single source sample, sequenced in a study of T cell responses to AZD1222 COVID-19 vaccine. Assay: immunoSEQ multiplex PCR; the TCRdb copy retains only in-frame clones and omits some. The repertoire holds 95,000 to 100,000 clones, with 86% as singletons. Sample: peripheral blood, taken on day 0 of AZD1222 vaccination. These TCRs come from an adult in good health.

DNA of the CDR3: TGTGCCAGCACCTCGATAGGGGGGCAAGAGACCCAGTACTTC. It is translated as CASTSIGGQETQYF. The rearrangement links TRBV11-2 to TRBJ2-5; D possibly matches TRBD1 or TRBD2 (6 bases each). This CDR3 is built from 14 residues. V was pared by 7 bases and J by 2 bases, with 14 bases between. In germline, CDR1 is SGHAT, CDR2 FQNNGV.

For this clone: This CDR3 fails to terminate in the conserved phenylalanine or tryptophan, so it likely reflects a read error. It is unclear where the CDR3 begins or ends on the DNA, so no DNA is shown, and the CDR3 is as TCRdb lists it. The chain has TRBV2 and TRBJ1-1. Germline-derived CDR1 and CDR2 are SNHLY and FYNNEI. 8 amino acids form the CDR3, both terminal residues included. The CDR3 sequence: CASRDGGS.

The rearrangement joins TRBV20-1 to TRBJ1-2; no firm D call. The CDR3 loop spans 11 amino acids. V shed 7 bases and J shed 4 bases, with 10 bases lying between them. Looked up from germline, CDR1 is DFQATT and CDR2 is SNEGSKA (reference sequence). CDR3 sequence: CSGPDGYGYTF. In nucleotides, the CDR3 is TGCAGTGGACCGGACGGCTATGGCTACACCTTC.

The rearrangement uses TRBV28 and TRBJ1-4; D is perhaps TRBD1 (5 bases). The CDR3 consists of 14 residues. With 3 bases removed from V and 0 bases from J, the gap between germline ends came to 5 bases. The germline V gene has CDR1 MDHEN and CDR2 SYDVKM. The CDR3 loop reads CASSFRATNEKLFF. CDR3 sequence (DNA): TGTGCCAGCAGTTTCAGGGCAACTAATGAAAAACTGTTTTTT.

This clone was seen more than once but under ten times. The rearrangement joins TRBV4-3 to TRBJ2-2, with TRBD1 matching over 10 bases. The CDR3 is made up of 19 amino acids. CDR1 LGHNA and CDR2 YSLEER come from the germline V gene. V was pared by 1 base and J by 6 bases, with 14 bases of the junction left unmatched. CDR3 bases: TGCGCCAGCAGCCAAGTCTGGGAAACCGGGACAGGGGTGGCCGGGGAGCTGTTTTTT. It encodes CASSQVWETGTGVAGELFF.

The J gene is TRBJ2-7, the V gene TRBV19; 7 bases are a match to TRBD1. The CDR3 sequence is 14 residues long. Per germline, CDR1 LNHDA and CDR2 SQIVND (reference sequence). The ends lost 6 bases at V and 6 bases at J; junction bases unmatched: 11. CDR3 loop: CASSEGTDSLEQYF. In nucleotides, the CDR3 is TGTGCCAGTAGCGAGGGGACAGACTCCCTCGAGCAGTACTTC.

The chain combines TRBV19 with TRBJ2-1, with D possibly matching TRBD2 (6 bases). This CDR3 spans 13 amino acids. The germline gives CDR1 LNHDA, CDR2 SQIVND (reference sequence). V was clipped by 6 bases and J by 1 base, with 7 bases between them. As DNA, the CDR3 is TGTGCCAGTAGCGGGAGTTCCTACAATGAGCAGTTCTTC. Its translation: CASSGSSYNEQFF.

The CDR3 sequence is CASSSAEWGELFF. CDR3 bases: TGTGCCAGCAGCTCAGCAGAGTGGGGGGAGCTGTTTTTT. The gene calls are TRBV13 and TRBJ2-2; the D is unclear. The CDR3 has 13 residues. Germline V gene sequence: CDR1 PRHDT, CDR2 FYEKMQ (reference sequence). V lost 4 bases, J lost 8 bases, and 11 bases lay in between.

The V call is TRBV2, the J call TRBJ1-5, with TRBD1 identical over 9 bases. V gave up 1 base and J gave up 4 bases; unmatched junction bases: 2. Germline lookup yields CDR1 SNHLY and CDR2 FYNNEI. The CDR3 spans 15 residues. The CDR3 DNA reads TGTGCCAGCAGTGAAGACAGGGGGCATAATCAGCCCCAGCATTTT. It specifies CASSEDRGHNQPQHF.

The CDR3 here is CASSLGPINEAFF. CDR3 DNA sequence: TGTGCCAGCAGCTTAGGACCCATTAATGAAGCTTTCTTT. This rearrangement joins TRBV11-2 to TRBJ1-1; no firm D call. Germline CDR1 reads SGHAT; CDR2 reads FQNNGV. The CDR3 sequence is 13 residues long. V lost 1 base to trimming and J lost 7 bases, with 10 bases between them. The full variable domain, rest sourced from reference TRBV11-2 and TRBJ1-1, is EAGVAQSPRYKIIEKRQSVAFWCNPISGHATLYWYQQILGQGPKLLIQFQNNGVVDDSQLPKDRFSAERLKGVDSTLKIQPAKLEDSAVYLCASSLGPINEAFFGQGTRLTVV.

The count of this clone is one. The CDR3 sequence is CSVEDQDAGYTF. The CDR3 region has the DNA TGCAGCGTTGAAGATCAAGACGCGGGCTACACCTTC. This rearrangement joins TRBV29-1 to TRBJ1-2, with unresolved D. Germline-derived CDR1 and CDR2 are SQVTM and ANQGSEA. Trimming removed 0 bases from V and 8 bases from J, with 10 bases in between. The CDR3 covers 12 residues.

The gene calls are TRBV20-1 and TRBJ2-2; TRBD2 is a possible D gene (5 bases). There are 14 residues in the CDR3. CDR1 DFQATT and CDR2 SNEGSKA come from the germline V gene (reference sequence). Trimming cost V 3 bases and J 4 bases, with 12 bases left between them. CDR3 sequence reads: CSASMDSLTGELFF. The CDR3 DNA reads as TGCAGTGCTAGTATGGACTCCCTCACCGGGGAGCTGTTTTTT.

V is TRBV7-2 and J is TRBJ2-1, with TRBD2 identical over 11 bases. From germline, CDR1 is SGHTA and CDR2 FQGNSA. This CDR3 spans 15 amino acids. V shed 4 bases, J shed 8 bases, and the junction held 7 bases outside the gene matches. The CDR3, as DNA: TGTGCCAGCAGCTCCGATAGCGGGAGGGCCCATGAGCAGTTCTTC. This translates into CASSSDSGRAHEQFF.

The chain is built from TRBV6-6 and TRBJ1-1; 7 nucleotides match TRBD1. The CDR3 has 14 residues. The junction had 3 bases not matched to a gene; V was cut back by 5 bases and J by 0 bases. Germline V gene sequence: CDR1 MNHNY, CDR2 SVGAGI (reference sequence). The DNA of the CDR3 is TGTGCCAGCAGTAAGACAGGGCTGAACACTGAAGCTTTCTTT. As protein: CASSKTGLNTEAFF.

This chain joins TRBV7-9 and TRBJ2-7, with 10 bases matching TRBD1. Germline V gene lookup returns CDR1 SEHNR and CDR2 FQNEAQ (reference sequence). This CDR3 is built from 14 residues. The V gene end was trimmed by 5 bases and the J gene end by 5 bases; junction bases not matched to a gene: 6. CDR3 region: CASSKQDRGNEQYF. As DNA, the CDR3 is TGTGCCAGCAGCAAGCAGGACAGGGGGAACGAGCAGTACTTC.

In this sample, this clone turned up once. The gene calls are TRBV30 and TRBJ1-6; D call uncertain. Germline loops: CDR1 GTSNPN, CDR2 SVGIG (reference sequence). V lost 3 bases, J lost 0 bases, and 9 bases lay in between. The CDR3 runs to 15 residues. The CDR3 spells CAWSGPSSYNSPLHF. The CDR3 DNA follows: TGTGCCTGGAGCGGACCCAGCTCCTATAATTCACCCCTCCACTTT. The variable domain in full, with the rest retrieved from reference TRBV30 and TRBJ1-6, is SQTIHQWPATLVQPVGSPLSLECTVEGTSNPNLYWYRQAAGRGLQLLFYSVGIGQISSEVPQNLSASRPQDRQFILSSKKLLLSDSGFYLCAWSGPSSYNSPLHFGNGTRLTVT.

V gene TRBV21-1 combines with J gene TRBJ1-1; TRBD1, as called in the table, went unchecked against the DNA. TRBV21-1 constitutes a pseudogene. This CDR3 contains 12 residues. CDR3 in amino acids: CASSNRFPGAFF. The CDR3 coding sequence is TGTGCCAGCAGCAATCGGTTTCCAGGAGCTTTCTTT.

The gene calls are TRBV6-5 and TRBJ1-4; 7 bases align to TRBD1. Per germline, CDR1 MNHEY and CDR2 SVGAGI. The CDR3 is 15 amino acids. Trimming cost V 6 bases and J 5 bases; bases outside gene matches: 9. The CDR3 here is CASSGPGQRNEKLFF. The DNA of the CDR3 is TGTGCCAGCAGCGGCCCGGGACAGAGGAATGAAAAACTGTTTTTT.

The chain is built from TRBV28 and TRBJ1-1; the match to TRBD1 covers 7 bases. Trimming cost V 2 bases and J 6 bases; bases outside gene matches: 6. The CDR3 has 14 residues. Germline V lookup: CDR1 MDHEN, CDR2 SYDVKM. For the CDR3, the DNA is TGTGCCAGCAGTTTAAACAGGGGACGGGCTGAAGCTTTCTTT. Translation gives CASSLNRGRAEAFF.

For this clone: The same CDR3 also results from other DNA sequences found in this sample. This chain joins TRBV28 and TRBJ1-5; D uncertain. Per germline, CDR1 MDHEN and CDR2 SYDVKM. The V and J ends lost 5 bases and 3 bases respectively, with 8 bases between them. The CDR3 runs 13 residues. The CDR3 sequence: CASSPSNNQPQHF. The CDR3 coding sequence is TGTGCCAGCAGTCCAAGTAACAATCAGCCCCAGCATTTT.

J is TRBJ1-3 and V is TRBV18, with unresolved D. CDR3 length: 14 amino acids. Germline lookup yields CDR1 KGHSH and CDR2 LQKENI. The V and J ends lost 2 bases and 2 bases respectively, with 7 bases between them. This CDR3 is CASSPRETGNTIYF. The CDR3 nucleotides read TGTGCCAGCTCACCAAGGGAGACTGGAAACACCATATATTTT.

The sample holds a few counts of this clone. The genes are TRBV28 and TRBJ2-2; 10 nucleotides agree with TRBD2. Trimming took 5 bases from V and 2 from J; bases not matched to a gene: 11. CDR1 is MDHEN and CDR2 is SYDVKM in the germline V gene. The CDR3 is 18 residues long. The CDR3 region has the DNA TGTGCCAGCAGTCCTATTCTTTGGACTAGCGGAAACACCGGGGAGCTGTTTTTT. Its protein product is CASSPILWTSGNTGELFF.

The V call is TRBV29-1, the J call TRBJ2-3, with 10 bases aligning to TRBD1. The CDR3 is 13 amino acids. Per germline, CDR1 SQVTM and CDR2 ANQGSEA. Trimming at V came to 8 bases and at J to 5 bases, leaving 7 bases not matched to a gene. CDR3 nucleotide sequence: TGCAGCTCAAGACAGGGGGCTGAAGATACGCAGTATTTT. Its translation: CSSRQGAEDTQYF.

The chain links TRBV4-1 to TRBJ2-6; tentatively, D is TRBD2 (5 bases). The CDR3 runs 15 residues. Germline CDR1 reads MGHRA; CDR2 reads YSYEKL. With 3 bases removed from V and 2 bases from J, the gap between germline ends came to 8 bases. Written as DNA, the CDR3 is TGCGCCAGCAGCCAGGTCGGGGCTGGGGCCAACGTCCTGACTTTC. It yields the protein CASSQVGAGANVLTF.

Only one count was recorded for this clone. The CDR3 sequence is CASSFADRVVGYTF. The CDR3 nucleotides read TGTGCCAGCAGTTTCGCGGACAGGGTCGTTGGCTACACCTTC. J is TRBJ1-2 and V is TRBV6-2 or TRBV6-3, with 8 bases identical to TRBD1. There are 14 residues in the CDR3. Germline CDR1 is MNHEY and CDR2 is SVGEGT. The junction had 8 bases not matched to a gene; V was cut back by 4 bases and J by 7 bases.

The chain uses TRBV2 and TRBJ1-1; D gene ambiguous. The CDR3 is 14 amino acids. Trimming pared 2 bases from V and 0 bases from J, leaving 7 bases between. The germline V gene has CDR1 SNHLY and CDR2 FYNNEI. The CDR3 nucleotides read TGTGCCAGCAGTGAAAGACGGTTGAACACTGAAGCTTTCTTT. This codes for CASSERRLNTEAFF.

The rearrangement uses TRBV7-2 and TRBJ2-7; 7 bases agree with TRBD1. Germline lookup yields CDR1 SGHTA and CDR2 FQGNSA. The CDR3 totals 14 residues. J gave up 2 bases and V 5 bases, and 6 bases lay outside the gene matches. CDR3 nucleotides: TGTGCCAGCAGCCCCCGGGACAGAGCCTACGAGCAGTACTTC. It codes for CASSPRDRAYEQYF.

V is TRBV9 and J is TRBJ1-1; D is unresolved. The CDR3 spans 12 residues. The V gene's germline CDR1 is SGDLS and CDR2 YYNGEE. V lost 3 bases and J 3 bases, leaving 6 bases between the germline ends. The CDR3 DNA follows: TGTGCCAGCAGCGGCCGGGACACTGAAGCTTTCTTT. Encoded protein: CASSGRDTEAFF.

To note about this clone: Other DNA variants within this sample encode the same CDR3. V usage is TRBV5-1 and J usage is TRBJ2-3; D is ambiguous. The CDR3 is made up of 13 amino acids. The V gene's germline CDR1 is SGHRS and CDR2 YFSETQ. V was pared by 3 bases and J by 0 bases, with 5 bases between. CDR3 loop: CASSSGSTDTQYF. CDR3 coding DNA: TGCGCCAGCAGCTCAGGAAGCACAGATACGCAGTATTTT.